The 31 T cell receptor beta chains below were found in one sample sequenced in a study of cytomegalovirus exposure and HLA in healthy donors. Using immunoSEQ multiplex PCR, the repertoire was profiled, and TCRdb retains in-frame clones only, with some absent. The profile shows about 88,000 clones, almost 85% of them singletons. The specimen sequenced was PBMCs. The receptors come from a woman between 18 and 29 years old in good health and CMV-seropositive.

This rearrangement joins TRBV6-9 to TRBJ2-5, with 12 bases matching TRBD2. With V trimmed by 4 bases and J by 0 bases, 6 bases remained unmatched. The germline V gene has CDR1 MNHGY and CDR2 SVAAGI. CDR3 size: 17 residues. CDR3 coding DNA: TGTGCCAGCAGTTTAGGACTAGCGGGGCTGTACCAAGAGACCCAGTACTTC. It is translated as CASSLGLAGLYQETQYF.

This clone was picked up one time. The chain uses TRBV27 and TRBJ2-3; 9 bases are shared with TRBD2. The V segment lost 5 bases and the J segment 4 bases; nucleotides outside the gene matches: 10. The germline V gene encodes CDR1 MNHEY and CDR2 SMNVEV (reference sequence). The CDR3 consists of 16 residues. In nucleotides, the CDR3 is TGTGCCAGCAGTCCCCTTGCGGGGGGGGCCCCAGATACGCAGTATTTT. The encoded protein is CASSPLAGGAPDTQYF.

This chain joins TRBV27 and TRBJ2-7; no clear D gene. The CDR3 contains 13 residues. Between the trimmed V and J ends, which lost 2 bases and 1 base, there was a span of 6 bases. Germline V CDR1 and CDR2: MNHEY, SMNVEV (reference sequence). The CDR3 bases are TGTGCCAGCAGTTTAAGAACTTCCTACGAGCAGTACTTC. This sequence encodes CASSLRTSYEQYF.

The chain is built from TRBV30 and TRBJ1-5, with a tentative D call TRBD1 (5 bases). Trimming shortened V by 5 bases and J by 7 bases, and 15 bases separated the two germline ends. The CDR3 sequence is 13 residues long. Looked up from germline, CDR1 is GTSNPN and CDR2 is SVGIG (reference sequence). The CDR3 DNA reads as TGTGCCTGGGCGCGGGGGTCCGGGCAGCCCCAGCATTTT. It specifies CAWARGSGQPQHF.

The CDR3 sequence is CSVEGHSNQPQHF. The CDR3 nucleotides read TGCAGCGTTGAGGGGCATAGCAATCAGCCCCAGCATTTT. The chain couples TRBV29-1 to TRBJ1-5; D perhaps matches TRBD1 (5 bases). Trimming cost V 3 bases and J 0 bases, with 6 bases left between them. From germline, CDR1 is SQVTM and CDR2 ANQGSEA. The CDR3 consists of 13 residues.

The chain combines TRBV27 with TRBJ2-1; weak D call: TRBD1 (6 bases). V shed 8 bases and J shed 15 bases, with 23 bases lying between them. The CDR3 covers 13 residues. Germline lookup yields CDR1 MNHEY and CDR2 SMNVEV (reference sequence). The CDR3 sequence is CASGYSGDTVWFF. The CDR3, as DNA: TGTGCCAGCGGTTATTCAGGGGACACCGTGTGGTTCTTC.

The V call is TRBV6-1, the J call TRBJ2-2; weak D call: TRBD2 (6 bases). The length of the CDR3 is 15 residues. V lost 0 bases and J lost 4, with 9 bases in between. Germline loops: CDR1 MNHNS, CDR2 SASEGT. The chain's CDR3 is CASSEALAGTGELFF. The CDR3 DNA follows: TGTGCCAGCAGTGAAGCACTAGCAGGCACCGGGGAGCTGTTTTTT.

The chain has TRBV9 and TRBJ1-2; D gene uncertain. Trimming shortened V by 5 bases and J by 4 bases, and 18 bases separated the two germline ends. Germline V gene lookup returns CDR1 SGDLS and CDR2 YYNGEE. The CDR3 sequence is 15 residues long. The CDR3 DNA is TGTGCCAGCAGTGCACCCAAGGGCGCGGGCTATGGCTACACCTTC. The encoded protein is CASSAPKGAGYGYTF.

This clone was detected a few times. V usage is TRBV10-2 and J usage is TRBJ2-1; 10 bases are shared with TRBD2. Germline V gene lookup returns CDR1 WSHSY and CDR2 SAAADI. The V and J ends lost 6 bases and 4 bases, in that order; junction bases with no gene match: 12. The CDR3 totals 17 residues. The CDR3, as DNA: TGCGCCAGCAGAGACTTAGCGGGGGGACGGGTTTACAATGAGCAGTTCTTC. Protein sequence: CASRDLAGGRVYNEQFF.

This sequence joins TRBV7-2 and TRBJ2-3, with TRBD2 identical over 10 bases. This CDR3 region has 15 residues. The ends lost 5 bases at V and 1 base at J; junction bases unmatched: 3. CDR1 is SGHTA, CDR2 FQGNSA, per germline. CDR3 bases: TGTGCCAGCAGCCCGCTAGCGGGGGGCACAGATACGCAGTATTTT. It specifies CASSPLAGGTDTQYF. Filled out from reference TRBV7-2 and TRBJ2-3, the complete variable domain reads GAGVSQSPSNKVTEKGKDVELRCDPISGHTALYWYRQSLGQGLEFLIYFQGNSAPDKSGLPSDRFSAERTGGSVSTLTIQRTQQEDSAVYLCASSPLAGGTDTQYFGPGTRLTVL.

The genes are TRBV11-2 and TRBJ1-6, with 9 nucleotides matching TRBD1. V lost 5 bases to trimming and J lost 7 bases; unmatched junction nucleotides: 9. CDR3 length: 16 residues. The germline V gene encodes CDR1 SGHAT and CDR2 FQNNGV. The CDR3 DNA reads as TGTGCCAGCAGCCACGGGACAGGGACAGAGAATTCACCCCTCCACTTT. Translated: CASSHGTGTENSPLHF. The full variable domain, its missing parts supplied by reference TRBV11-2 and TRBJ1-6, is EAGVAQSPRYKIIEKRQSVAFWCNPISGHATLYWYQQILGQGPKLLIQFQNNGVVDDSQLPKDRFSAERLKGVDSTLKIQPAKLEDSAVYLCASSHGTGTENSPLHFGNGTRLTVT.

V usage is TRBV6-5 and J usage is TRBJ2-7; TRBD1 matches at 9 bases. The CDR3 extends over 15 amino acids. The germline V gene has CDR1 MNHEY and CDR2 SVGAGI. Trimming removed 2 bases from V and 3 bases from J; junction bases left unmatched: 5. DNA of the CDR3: TGTGCCAGCAGTTACGGTAGGGACAGGGACTACGAGCAGTACTTC. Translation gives CASSYGRDRDYEQYF.

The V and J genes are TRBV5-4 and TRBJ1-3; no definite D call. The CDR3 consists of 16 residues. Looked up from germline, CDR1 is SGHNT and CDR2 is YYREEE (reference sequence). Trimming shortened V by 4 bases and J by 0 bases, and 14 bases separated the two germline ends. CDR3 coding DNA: TGTGCCAGCAGCCCGCCCCCCGGGAACTCTGGAAACACCATATATTTT. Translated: CASSPPPGNSGNTIYF.

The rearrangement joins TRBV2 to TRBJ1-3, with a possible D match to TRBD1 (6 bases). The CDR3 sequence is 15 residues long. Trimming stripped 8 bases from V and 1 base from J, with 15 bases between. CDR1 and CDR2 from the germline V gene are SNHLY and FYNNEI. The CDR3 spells CASSPRGPSGNTIYF. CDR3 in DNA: TGTGCCAGCTCTCCCAGGGGCCCATCTGGAAACACCATATATTTT.

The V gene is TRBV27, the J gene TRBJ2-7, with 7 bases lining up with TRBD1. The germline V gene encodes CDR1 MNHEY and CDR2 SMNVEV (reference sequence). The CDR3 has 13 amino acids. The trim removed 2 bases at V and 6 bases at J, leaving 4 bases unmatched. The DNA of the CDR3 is TGTGCCAGCAGTTTAGACAGGGCGCGCGAGCAGTACTTC. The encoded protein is CASSLDRAREQYF.

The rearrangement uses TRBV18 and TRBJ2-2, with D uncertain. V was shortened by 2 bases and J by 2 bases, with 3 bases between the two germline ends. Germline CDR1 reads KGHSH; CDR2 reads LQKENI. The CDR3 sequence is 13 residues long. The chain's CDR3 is CASSPLNTGELFF. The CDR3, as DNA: TGTGCCAGCTCACCATTAAACACCGGGGAGCTGTTTTTT.

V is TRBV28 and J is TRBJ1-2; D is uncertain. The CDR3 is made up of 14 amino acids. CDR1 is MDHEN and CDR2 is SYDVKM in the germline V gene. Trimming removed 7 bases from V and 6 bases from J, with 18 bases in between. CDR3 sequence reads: CASIPSRVGNGYTF. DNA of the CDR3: TGTGCCAGCATCCCGTCCCGGGTTGGAAATGGCTACACCTTC.

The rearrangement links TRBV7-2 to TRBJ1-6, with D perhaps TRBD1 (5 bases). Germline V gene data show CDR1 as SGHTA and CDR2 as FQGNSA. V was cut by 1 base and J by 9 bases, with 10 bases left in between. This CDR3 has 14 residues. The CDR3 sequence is CASSLGSGFSPLHF. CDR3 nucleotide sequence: TGTGCCAGCAGCTTAGGTTCAGGGTTTTCACCCCTCCACTTT. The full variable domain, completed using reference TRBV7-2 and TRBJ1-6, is GAGVSQSPSNKVTEKGKDVELRCDPISGHTALYWYRQSLGQGLEFLIYFQGNSAPDKSGLPSDRFSAERTGGSVSTLTIQRTQQEDSAVYLCASSLGSGFSPLHFGNGTRLTVT.

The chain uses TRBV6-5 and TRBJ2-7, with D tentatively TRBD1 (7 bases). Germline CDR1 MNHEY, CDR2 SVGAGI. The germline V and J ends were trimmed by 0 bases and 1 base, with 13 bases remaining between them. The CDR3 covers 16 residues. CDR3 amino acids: CASSYSRGANSYEQYF. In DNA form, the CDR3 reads TGTGCCAGCAGTTACTCCAGGGGGGCGAATTCCTACGAGCAGTACTTC.

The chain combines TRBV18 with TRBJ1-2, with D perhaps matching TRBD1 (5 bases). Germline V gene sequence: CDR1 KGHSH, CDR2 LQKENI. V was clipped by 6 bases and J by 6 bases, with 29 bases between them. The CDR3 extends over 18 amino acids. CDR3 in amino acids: CASSPLRTSLGPLHGYTF. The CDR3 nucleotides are TGTGCCAGCTCCCCCCTAAGGACATCCCTCGGCCCCCTCCATGGCTACACCTTC.

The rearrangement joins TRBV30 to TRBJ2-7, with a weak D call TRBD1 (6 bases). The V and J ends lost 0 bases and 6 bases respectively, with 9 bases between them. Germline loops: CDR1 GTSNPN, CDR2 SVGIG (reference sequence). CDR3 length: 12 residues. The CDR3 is CAWSVQGGEQYF. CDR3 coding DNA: TGTGCCTGGAGTGTACAAGGGGGCGAGCAGTACTTC. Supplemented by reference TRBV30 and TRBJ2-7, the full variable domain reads SQTIHQWPATLVQPVGSPLSLECTVEGTSNPNLYWYRQAAGRGLQLLFYSVGIGQISSEVPQNLSASRPQDRQFILSSKKLLLSDSGFYLCAWSVQGGEQYFGPGTRLTVT.

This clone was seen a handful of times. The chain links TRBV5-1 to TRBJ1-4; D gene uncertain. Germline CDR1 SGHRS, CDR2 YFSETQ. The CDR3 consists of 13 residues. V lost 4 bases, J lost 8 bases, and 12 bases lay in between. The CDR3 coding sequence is TGCGCCAGCAGCCTGGACCCGGGGGAAAAACTGTTTTTT. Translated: CASSLDPGEKLFF.

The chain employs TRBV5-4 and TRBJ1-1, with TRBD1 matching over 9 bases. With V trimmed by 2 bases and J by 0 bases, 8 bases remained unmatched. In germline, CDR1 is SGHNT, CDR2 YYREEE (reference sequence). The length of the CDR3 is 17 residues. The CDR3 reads CASSFNRGQGVNTEAFF. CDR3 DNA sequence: TGTGCCAGCAGCTTTAACAGGGGACAGGGAGTGAACACTGAAGCTTTCTTT.

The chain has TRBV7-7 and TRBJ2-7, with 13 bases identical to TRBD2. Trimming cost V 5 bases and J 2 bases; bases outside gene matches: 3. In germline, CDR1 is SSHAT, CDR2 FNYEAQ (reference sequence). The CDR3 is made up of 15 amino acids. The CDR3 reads CASSNGLAGAYEQYF. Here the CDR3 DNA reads TGTGCCAGCAGCAACGGACTAGCGGGGGCCTACGAGCAGTACTTC.

CDR3 coding DNA: TGTGCCAGCAGTTCCGGGACAGGGGTCAATGAGCAGTTCTTC. It codes for CASSSGTGVNEQFF. The rearrangement uses TRBV5-4 and TRBJ2-1; 10 nucleotides match TRBD1. This CDR3 contains 14 residues. The germline CDR1 and CDR2 sequences are SGHNT and YYREEE (reference sequence). Trimming at V came to 5 bases and at J to 6 bases, leaving 5 bases not matched to a gene.

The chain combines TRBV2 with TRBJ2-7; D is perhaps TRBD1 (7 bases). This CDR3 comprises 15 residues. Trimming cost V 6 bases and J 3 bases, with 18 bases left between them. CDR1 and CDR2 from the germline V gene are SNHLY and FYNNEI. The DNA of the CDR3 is TGTGCCAGCAGCCTCGGCGGGACAGCGTTCTACGAGCAGTACTTC. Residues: CASSLGGTAFYEQYF.

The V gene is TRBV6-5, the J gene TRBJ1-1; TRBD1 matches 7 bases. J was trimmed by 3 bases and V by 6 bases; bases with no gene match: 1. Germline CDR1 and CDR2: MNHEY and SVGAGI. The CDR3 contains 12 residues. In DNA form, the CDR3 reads TGTGCCAGCAGCGGACAGGACACTGAAGCTTTCTTT. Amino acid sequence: CASSGQDTEAFF.

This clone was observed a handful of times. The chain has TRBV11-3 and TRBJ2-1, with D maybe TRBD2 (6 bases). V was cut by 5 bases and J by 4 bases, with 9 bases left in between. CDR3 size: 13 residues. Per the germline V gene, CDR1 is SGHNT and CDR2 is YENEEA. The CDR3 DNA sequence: TGTGCCAGCAGCGCGGGACTTTACAATGAGCAGTTCTTC. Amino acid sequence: CASSAGLYNEQFF.

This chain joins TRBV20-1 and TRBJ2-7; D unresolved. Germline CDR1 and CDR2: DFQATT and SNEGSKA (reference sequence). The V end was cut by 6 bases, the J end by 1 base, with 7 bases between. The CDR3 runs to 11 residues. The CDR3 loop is CSAMESYEQYF. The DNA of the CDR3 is TGCAGTGCCATGGAGTCCTACGAGCAGTACTTC.

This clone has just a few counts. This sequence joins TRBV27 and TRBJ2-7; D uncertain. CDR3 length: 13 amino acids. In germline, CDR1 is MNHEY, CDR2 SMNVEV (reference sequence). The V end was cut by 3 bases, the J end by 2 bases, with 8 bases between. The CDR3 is CASSFGHTYEQYF. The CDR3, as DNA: TGTGCCAGCAGTTTCGGTCATACCTACGAGCAGTACTTC.

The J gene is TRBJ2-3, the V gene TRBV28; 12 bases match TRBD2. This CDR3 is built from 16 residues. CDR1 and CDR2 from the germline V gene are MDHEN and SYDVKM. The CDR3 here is CALGLAGGPSTDTQYF. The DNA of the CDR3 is TGTGCTCTGGGACTAGCGGGCGGACCTAGCACAGATACGCAGTATTTT.